These 4 T cell receptor beta chains came from one sample sequenced in a study of cytomegalovirus exposure and HLA in healthy donors. 60 Vbeta and 13 Jbeta primers were used in PCR. Clones were sequenced by immunoSEQ multiplex PCR, and TCRdb holds only the in-frame ones, with some missing. The sample yields some 130,000 clones, roughly 85% seen once. The material sequenced was PBMCs. The source of these receptors is a man aged 40-50 years in good health and CMV-seropositive.

The gene calls are TRBV9 and TRBJ2-1; D remains unclear. The CDR3 has 14 amino acids. The V gene's germline CDR1 is SGDLS and CDR2 YYNGEE. The V end was cut by 0 bases, the J end by 0 bases, with 4 bases between. The CDR3 nucleotides read TGTGCCAGCAGCGTAGGCTACTCCTACAATGAGCAGTTCTTC. It translates to CASSVGYSYNEQFF.

In DNA form, the CDR3 reads TGTGCCAGCAGTGACAGGCTCACGGAGCCCCAGCATTTT. Translated: CASSDRLTEPQHF. The chain has TRBV2 and TRBJ1-5; D not resolved. This CDR3 has 13 amino acids. The V end lost 3 bases, the J end lost 8 bases, and 11 bases lay between the germline ends. Germline V gives CDR1 SNHLY, CDR2 FYNNEI.

This rearrangement joins TRBV6-1 to TRBJ2-1; perhaps TRBD2 as D (6 bases). CDR3 length: 11 amino acids. Deletions cut 7 bases from V and 9 bases from J, with 10 bases between. Looked up from germline, CDR1 is MNHNS and CDR2 is SASEGT. CDR3 in DNA: TGTGCCAGCATCTGGGGGGTTGAGCAGTTCTTC. It translates to CASIWGVEQFF.

The chain joins TRBV6-1 to TRBJ2-7; 10 bases agree with TRBD2. Looked up from germline, CDR1 is MNHNS and CDR2 is SASEGT. CDR3 length: 14 amino acids. J gave up 3 bases and V 6 bases, and 5 bases lay outside the gene matches. Here the CDR3 DNA reads TGTGCCAGCAGCAGCGGGAGGGCGTTCTACGAGCAGTACTTC. Its translation is CASSSGRAFYEQYF.